Presented here are 27 T cell receptor beta chains from one specimen sequenced in a study of blood T cell repertoires in COVID-19 (dated by TCRdb to about 2020). Library preparation used the immunoSEQ multiplex PCR assay. Not all clones reach the TCRdb copy of this immuneACCESS table, which keeps in-frame sequences only. Checked studies attribute under half of the gap to unresolved V genes and leave the rest unexplained. For this sample there are a few hundred thousand clones; approximately 91% appear just once. The ten largest clonotypes hold about 1% of the sample. The sequenced sample consisted of PBMCs or T cells enriched from blood (not recorded which). Receptors were obtained from a woman aged 25 to 39 who had recovered from COVID-19.

The chain employs TRBV27 and TRBJ2-7, with a weak D call TRBD1 (5 bases). The CDR3 has 14 amino acids. The germline V and J ends were trimmed by 2 bases and 0 bases, with 8 bases remaining between them. CDR1 is MNHEY, CDR2 SMNVEV, per germline (reference sequence). In nucleotides, the CDR3 is TGTGCCAGCAGTTTACAGGGATACTCCTACGAGCAGTACTTC. Protein: CASSLQGYSYEQYF.

The rearrangement joins TRBV2 to TRBJ1-1; weak D call: TRBD1 (5 bases). The germline V gene has CDR1 SNHLY and CDR2 FYNNEI. Trimming shortened V by 5 bases and J by 4 bases, and 11 bases separated the two germline ends. The CDR3 runs 13 residues. The CDR3 region is CASSMTEVTEAFF. For the CDR3, the DNA is TGTGCCAGCAGTATGACAGAGGTCACTGAAGCTTTCTTT.

The chain uses TRBV5-3 and TRBJ2-5, with 7 positions matching TRBD1. TRBV5-3 qualifies as an ORF whose function is uncertain. The CDR3 is 16 amino acids. V gave up 10 bases and J gave up 1 base; unmatched junction bases: 16. The DNA of the CDR3 is TGTGCCGGTCCATTTTGTTCGACAGGGACCCAAGAGACCCAGTACTTC. Encoded protein: CAGPFCSTGTQETQYF.

This clone was detected once. The chain employs TRBV29-1 and TRBJ2-7; 7 nucleotides align to TRBD2. This CDR3 region has 15 residues. The V and J ends lost 5 bases and 3 bases, in that order; junction bases with no gene match: 13. Looked up from germline, CDR1 is SQVTM and CDR2 is ANQGSEA. CDR3 in amino acids: CSVIPWGGTGYEQYF. CDR3 nucleotides: TGCAGCGTTATCCCCTGGGGAGGGACGGGCTACGAGCAGTACTTC.

In this sample, this clone turned up a few times. This chain joins TRBV18 and TRBJ1-6; 7 bases line up with TRBD1. With V trimmed by 3 bases and J by 9 bases, 8 bases remained unmatched. The CDR3 consists of 15 residues. The germline gives CDR1 KGHSH, CDR2 LQKENI. The CDR3 sequence: CASSPGQSTSSPLHF. The CDR3 coding sequence is TGTGCCAGCTCACCGGGACAGTCGACTTCTTCACCCCTCCACTTT. Using reference TRBV18 and TRBJ1-6 for the parts outside the CDR3, the full variable domain is NAGVMQNPRHLVRRRGQEARLRCSPMKGHSHVYWYRQLPEEGLKFMVYLQKENIIDESGMPKERFSAEFPKEGPSILRIQQVVRGDSAAYFCASSPGQSTSSPLHFGNGTRLTVT.

The V call is TRBV28, the J call TRBJ2-5; 10 positions agree with TRBD2. V lost 2 bases, J lost 1 base, and 7 bases stayed unmatched. Looked up from germline, CDR1 is MDHEN and CDR2 is SYDVKM. There are 17 residues in the CDR3. CDR3 residues: CASSLESSGGAQETQYF. The CDR3 DNA reads as TGTGCCAGCAGTTTAGAATCCAGCGGGGGGGCCCAAGAGACCCAGTACTTC.

The chain joins TRBV5-1 to TRBJ1-1; unclear D gene. V was shortened by 2 bases and J by 0 bases, with 14 bases between the two germline ends. The CDR3 sequence is 16 residues long. Per germline, CDR1 SGHRS and CDR2 YFSETQ. The CDR3: CASSFKASDLNTEAFF. CDR3 nucleotide sequence: TGCGCCAGCAGCTTCAAAGCGAGCGATCTGAACACTGAAGCTTTCTTT.

A remark on this clone: The identical CDR3 is also encoded by other nucleotide sequences in the sample. For the CDR3, the DNA is TGTGCCAGCAGCCAGGATGGGCGGGGGGACACTGAAGCTTTCTTT. Residues: CASSQDGRGDTEAFF. The rearrangement joins TRBV3-1 (or the pseudogene TRBV3-2) to TRBJ1-1, with a tentative D call TRBD1 (5 bases). The CDR3 contains 15 residues. Trimming took off 3 bases at V and 3 bases at J, with 14 bases between the two ends. CDR1 is LGHDT and CDR2 is YNNKEL in the germline V gene (reference sequence).

The rearrangement uses TRBV6-2 or TRBV6-3 and TRBJ1-3, with TRBD1 matching over 7 bases. Germline CDR1 is MNHEY and CDR2 is SVGEGT. CDR3 length: 18 amino acids. Trimming took 0 bases from V and 2 from J; bases not matched to a gene: 10. CDR3 DNA sequence: TGTGCCAGCAGTTACTCACGGGACAGCCATACCGCTGGAAACACCATATATTTT. Translated, it gives CASSYSRDSHTAGNTIYF.

The rearrangement joins TRBV5-3 to TRBJ1-6, with a tentative D call TRBD1 (5 bases). TRBV5-3 falls under the ORF class, with uncertain function. This CDR3 region has 19 residues. V was cut by 5 bases and J by 3 bases, with 24 bases left in between. The DNA for the CDR3 is TGTGCCAGAAGGCGTCAGGGCCACACGTTGTTGGTCTATAATTCACCCCTCCACTTT. This encodes CARRRQGHTLLVYNSPLHF.

The V gene is TRBV2, the J gene TRBJ1-5; D is ambiguous. V was clipped by 11 bases and J by 7 bases, with 12 bases between them. The CDR3 length is 11 residues. Germline CDR1 reads SNHLY; CDR2 reads FYNNEI. The CDR3 sequence is CAPSSRQPQHF. The CDR3, as DNA: TGTGCCCCCTCGAGCAGGCAGCCCCAGCATTTT.

The rearrangement joins TRBV27 to TRBJ1-4, with D perhaps TRBD1 (5 bases). V lost 3 bases to trimming and J lost 7 bases, with 12 bases between them. This CDR3 region has 14 residues. The V gene's germline CDR1 is MNHEY and CDR2 SMNVEV (reference sequence). The CDR3 protein is CASSFVGGSEKLFF. CDR3 nucleotides: TGTGCCAGCAGTTTTGTGGGGGGGAGTGAAAAACTGTTTTTT.

The gene calls are TRBV5-1 and TRBJ1-5; 9 bases map to TRBD1. The CDR3 loop spans 14 amino acids. Germline trimming cut 4 bases from V and 7 bases from J; bases unmatched to any gene: 6. CDR1 and CDR2 from the germline V gene are SGHRS and YFSETQ. The DNA of the CDR3 is TGCGCCAGCAGCCCCACAGGGGGCATACAGCCCCAGCATTTT. Translated, it gives CASSPTGGIQPQHF.

This chain joins TRBV18 and TRBJ1-5; D is uncertain. The CDR3 has 13 amino acids. The germline V gene has CDR1 KGHSH and CDR2 LQKENI. The V end was cut by 1 base, the J end by 4 bases, with 5 bases between. CDR3 DNA sequence: TGTGCCAGCTCACCACAGCTTAATCAGCCCCAGCATTTT. Protein: CASSPQLNQPQHF.

The chain employs TRBV7-3 and TRBJ2-2; 10 bases map to TRBD2. Germline CDR1 SGHTA, CDR2 FQGTGA. CDR3 length: 16 residues. V shed 3 bases, J shed 3 bases, and the junction held 4 bases outside the gene matches. CDR3 sequence reads: CASSFPSGRYTGELFF. The CDR3 nucleotides are TGTGCCAGCAGCTTCCCTAGCGGGAGATACACCGGGGAGCTGTTTTTT.

This chain connects TRBV5-1 to TRBJ2-7, with 9 bases matching TRBD1. Looked up from germline, CDR1 is SGHRS and CDR2 is YFSETQ. V shed 3 bases, J shed 5 bases, and the junction held 9 bases outside the gene matches. The CDR3 is 15 amino acids. The CDR3 loop reads CASSSLGQGRNEQYF. CDR3 DNA: TGCGCCAGCAGCTCGCTAGGACAGGGGAGAAACGAGCAGTACTTC. Full variable domain (missing parts from reference TRBV5-1 and TRBJ2-7): KAGVTQTPRYLIKTRGQQVTLSCSPISGHRSVSWYQQTPGQGLQFLFEYFSETQRNKGNFPGRFSGRQFSNSRSEMNVSTLELGDSALYLCASSSLGQGRNEQYFGPGTRLTVT.

Only a few counts were recorded for this clone. The genes are TRBV6-5 and TRBJ1-1; the D is unclear. Germline-derived CDR1 and CDR2 are MNHEY and SVGAGI. The V gene lost 5 bases and the J gene lost 1 base, with 8 bases spanning the gap. This CDR3 spans 13 amino acids. This CDR3 reads CASSMAPNTEAFF. CDR3 in DNA: TGTGCCAGCAGTATGGCACCGAACACTGAAGCTTTCTTT.

The V and J genes are TRBV2 and TRBJ1-6, with a tentative D call TRBD1 (6 bases). Germline lookup yields CDR1 SNHLY and CDR2 FYNNEI. This CDR3 is 13 amino acids long. V lost 10 bases and J 9 bases, leaving 16 bases between the germline ends. CDR3 DNA: TGTGCCAAGTCATGGGGGCTTGGTTCACCCCTCCACTTT. This encodes CAKSWGLGSPLHF.

V and J are TRBV7-2 and TRBJ1-3; TRBD1 is a possible D gene (6 bases). Looked up from germline, CDR1 is SGHTA and CDR2 is FQGNSA. This CDR3 has 18 amino acids. Trimming removed 4 bases at V and 0 bases at J, with 19 bases between. The CDR3 is CASSSEVGGLFSGNTIYF. In nucleotides, the CDR3 is TGTGCCAGCAGCTCCGAGGTTGGGGGCTTATTCTCTGGAAACACCATATATTTT.

The J gene is TRBJ1-2, the V gene TRBV5-4, with D possibly TRBD1 on 6 matching bases. The CDR3 is 16 amino acids. V was shortened by 3 bases and J by 0 bases, with 15 bases between the two germline ends. The germline gives CDR1 SGHNT, CDR2 YYREEE (reference sequence). The CDR3 spells CASSSGAGSTNYGYTF. The CDR3 coding sequence is TGTGCCAGCAGCTCAGGGGCAGGGTCCACTAACTATGGCTACACCTTC.

V gene TRBV27 combines with J gene TRBJ2-7; 8 bases agree with TRBD2. The V gene end was trimmed by 7 bases and the J gene end by 4 bases; junction bases not matched to a gene: 9. Germline V gives CDR1 MNHEY, CDR2 SMNVEV (reference sequence). There are 14 residues in the CDR3. Here the CDR3 DNA reads TGTGCCAGCAATAGAGCGGGAGTGGTGTACGAGCAGTACTTC. It is translated as CASNRAGVVYEQYF.

The rearrangement joins TRBV5-1 to TRBJ1-2; 9 bases agree with TRBD1. Germline lookup yields CDR1 SGHRS and CDR2 YFSETQ. Trimming at V came to 0 bases and at J to 0 bases, leaving 9 bases not matched to a gene. CDR3 length equals 18 residues. CDR3 coding DNA: TGCGCCAGCAGCTTGGACAGGGGGCAGGTCGGGACTAACTATGGCTACACCTTC. Amino acid sequence: CASSLDRGQVGTNYGYTF.

The genes are TRBV6-2 or TRBV6-3 and TRBJ2-3, with 8 bases fitting TRBD2. Germline assignment: CDR1 MNHEY and CDR2 SVGEGT. This CDR3 comprises 15 residues. The J segment lost 5 bases and the V segment lost 1 base, leaving 5 bases of the junction unmatched. CDR3 in amino acids: CASSYWSGGGDTQYF. CDR3 in DNA: TGTGCCAGCAGTTACTGGAGCGGGGGCGGAGATACGCAGTATTTT.

V is TRBV7-2 and J is TRBJ2-1; 10 nucleotides line up with TRBD1. Germline V lookup: CDR1 SGHTA, CDR2 FQGNSA. Trimming took 3 bases from V and 9 from J; bases not matched to a gene: 5. The CDR3 runs 14 residues. The CDR3 region has the DNA TGTGCCAGCAGCTTTAGACAGGGGGCCGGTGAGCAGTTCTTC. This codes for CASSFRQGAGEQFF.

In this sample, this clone turned up once. CDR3 nucleotide sequence: TGTGCCAGTACCCCCCCGGACAGGAGCAGCACAGATACGCAGTATTTT. It codes for CASTPPDRSSTDTQYF. The rearrangement joins TRBV19 to TRBJ2-3; 7 bases are shared with TRBD1. CDR3 length: 16 amino acids. Trimming took 7 bases from V and 0 from J; bases not matched to a gene: 10. Germline loops: CDR1 LNHDA, CDR2 SQIVND (reference sequence). Supplemented by reference TRBV19 and TRBJ2-3, the full variable domain reads DGGITQSPKYLFRKEGQNVTLSCEQNLNHDAMYWYRQDPGQGLRLIYYSQIVNDFQKGDIAEGYSVSREKKESFPLTVTSAQKNPTAFYLCASTPPDRSSTDTQYFGPGTRLTVL.

The rearrangement links TRBV6-5 to TRBJ1-2; the D gene is possibly TRBD1 (5 bases). The germline CDR1 and CDR2 sequences are MNHEY and SVGAGI. V lost 7 bases and J 2 bases, leaving 11 bases between the germline ends. CDR3 length: 13 amino acids. The CDR3 DNA follows: TGTGCCAGCATCAAGGGGCAGAACTATGGCTACACCTTC. This gives the protein CASIKGQNYGYTF.

The V gene is TRBV18, the J gene TRBJ1-1; 10 nucleotides line up with TRBD1. CDR3 size: 16 residues. Germline V gene sequence: CDR1 KGHSH, CDR2 LQKENI. The J segment lost 1 base and the V segment lost 2 bases, leaving 4 bases of the junction unmatched. Here the CDR3 reads CASSPFRDRGNTEAFF. Written as DNA, the CDR3 is TGTGCCAGCTCACCATTTAGGGACAGGGGGAACACTGAAGCTTTCTTT.